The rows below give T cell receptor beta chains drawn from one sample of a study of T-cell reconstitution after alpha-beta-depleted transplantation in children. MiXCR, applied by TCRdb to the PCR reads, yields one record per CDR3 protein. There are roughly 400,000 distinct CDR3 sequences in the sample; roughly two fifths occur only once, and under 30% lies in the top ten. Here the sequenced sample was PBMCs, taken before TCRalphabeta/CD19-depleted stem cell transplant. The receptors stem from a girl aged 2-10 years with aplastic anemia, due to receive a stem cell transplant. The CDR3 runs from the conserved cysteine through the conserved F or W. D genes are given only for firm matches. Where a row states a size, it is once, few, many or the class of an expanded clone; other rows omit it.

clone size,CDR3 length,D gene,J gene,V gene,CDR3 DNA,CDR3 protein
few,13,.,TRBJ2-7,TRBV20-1,TGCAGTGCTAGAGGGGCTGGAACCTACGAGCAGTACTTC,CSARGAGTYEQYF
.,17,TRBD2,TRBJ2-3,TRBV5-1,TGCGCCAGCAGCTTGATATCTAGCGGGGGGTTTTTAGATACGCAGTATTTT,CASSLISSGGFLDTQYF
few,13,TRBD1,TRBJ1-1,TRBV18,TGTGCCAGCAGTCGGACAGGGAACACTGAAGCTTTCTTT,CASSRTGNTEAFF
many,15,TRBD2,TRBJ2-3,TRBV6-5,TGTGCCAGCAGTTCCCTAGCGGGAGGAGCAGATACGCAGTATTTT,CASSSLAGGADTQYF
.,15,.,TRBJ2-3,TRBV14,TGTGCCAGCAGCCAATGGGGGAGTAGCACAGATACGCAGTATTTT,CASSQWGSSTDTQYF
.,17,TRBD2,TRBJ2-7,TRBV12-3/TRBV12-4,TGTGCCAGCAGTTTAACTCAACTAGCGGGAGGCCGGTACGAGCAGTACTTC,CASSLTQLAGGRYEQYF
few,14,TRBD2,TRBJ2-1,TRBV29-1,TGCAGCGTCGCGAGCGGGAGGGCCTCCAATGAGCAGTTCTTC,CSVASGRASNEQFF
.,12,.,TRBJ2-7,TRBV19,TGTGCCAGTAGTATTGGCAGCTACGAGCAGTACTTC,CASSIGSYEQYF
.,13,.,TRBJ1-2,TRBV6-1,TGTGCCAGCAGTGAAGGCACGGGGTATGGCTACACCTTC,CASSEGTGYGYTF
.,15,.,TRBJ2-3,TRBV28,TGTGCCAGCAGTTTGGTACTGGACGGCACAGATACGCAGTATTTT,CASSLVLDGTDTQYF